The clone carrying this T cell receptor (beta chain) has more than one count but fewer than ten. Its antigen is not identified. Some clones are missing from TCRdb's copy, which holds only in-frame ones; the method was immunoSEQ multiplex PCR. Of approximately 30,000 clones listed, about 91% are singletons. These data originate in a study of T cells in localized non-small cell lung cancer. Study-wide results and caveats: Prolonged overall survival went with higher T cell density in the blood. Clonality of T cells reached its maximum in uninvolved adjacent lung, surpassing tumor. Among the top 100 tumor clones, a median about 58 appeared in adjacent lung. It remains possible that heterogeneity exists, since only one tumor region was sequenced.

V lost 0 bases, J lost 1 base, and 3 bases lay in between. Germline CDR1 LNHNV, CDR2 YYDKDF (reference sequence). The CDR3 has 13 amino acids. The TCR sequence derives from a female donor over 55 with stage II lung adenocarcinoma. The rearrangement links TRBV15 to TRBJ2-5; no clear D gene. The sample here was peripheral blood mononuclear cells, taken before any cancer treatment. In nucleotides, the CDR3 is TGTGCCACCAGCAGAGACTTCCAAGAGACCCAGTACTTC. It is translated as CATSRDFQETQYF.